The 9 T cell receptor beta chains in this list originate from one sample, sequenced in a study of patients and donors after allogeneic stem cell transplantation. MiXCR, run by TCRdb on the RT-PCR reads, gives a single entry per CDR3 protein. The sample lists 800,000 to 1,000,000 distinct CDR3 sequences, roughly 18% occurring once. The material sequenced was blood, either unsorted or a sorted T cell fraction (not recorded which). The source of these receptors is a human donor who was either an allogeneic HSCT recipient or a stem cell or donor lymphocyte infusion donor (not recorded which). It is not recorded whose cells these are; they may come from a transplant donor.

The chain has TRBV9 and TRBJ2-5; 10 positions agree with TRBD2. The CDR3 loop spans 16 amino acids. The V segment lost 3 bases and the J segment 2 bases; nucleotides outside the gene matches: 7. Germline-derived CDR1 and CDR2 are SGDLS and YYNGEE. CDR3 sequence: CASSARRTSGQETQYF. The CDR3 coding sequence is TGTGCCAGCAGCGCTCGACGGACTAGCGGACAAGAGACCCAGTACTTC.

The rearrangement uses TRBV11-2 and TRBJ2-3; the D gene could be TRBD1 or TRBD2 (5 bases each). The CDR3 is made up of 19 amino acids. Trimming took off 1 base at V and 7 bases at J, with 27 bases between the two ends. CDR1 is SGHAT, CDR2 FQNNGV, per germline. This CDR3 is CASSLGGSGTGVLINTQYF. The CDR3 DNA sequence: TGTGCCAGCAGCTTAGGAGGTTCCGGGACCGGCGTGTTAATTAATACGCAGTATTTT. Supplemented by reference TRBV11-2 and TRBJ2-3, the full variable domain reads EAGVAQSPRYKIIEKRQSVAFWCNPISGHATLYWYQQILGQGPKLLIQFQNNGVVDDSQLPKDRFSAERLKGVDSTLKIQPAKLEDSAVYLCASSLGGSGTGVLINTQYFGPGTRLTVL.

This chain links TRBV5-1 with TRBJ1-2, with D possibly matching TRBD1 (6 bases). V shed 4 bases and J shed 4 bases, with 11 bases lying between them. Germline lookup yields CDR1 SGHRS and CDR2 YFSETQ. The CDR3 is 13 amino acids. CDR3: CASSPGDSYGYTF. The CDR3 region has the DNA TGCGCCAGCAGCCCAGGGGATTCCTATGGCTACACCTTC. The full variable domain, in which reference TRBV5-1 and TRBJ1-2 provide the parts outside the CDR3, is KAGVTQTPRYLIKTRGQQVTLSCSPISGHRSVSWYQQTPGQGLQFLFEYFSETQRNKGNFPGRFSGRQFSNSRSEMNVSTLELGDSALYLCASSPGDSYGYTFGSGTRLTVV.

This clonotype appeared a few times. The chain links TRBV6-1 to TRBJ2-5, with D perhaps TRBD1 (5 bases). The CDR3 length is 15 residues. V was pared by 1 base and J by 1 base, with 10 bases between. Germline V gene sequence: CDR1 MNHNS, CDR2 SASEGT. The CDR3 DNA reads as TGTGCCAGCAGTGAAGGGGGCCGTATCCAAGAGACCCAGTACTTC. Translated: CASSEGGRIQETQYF.

The chain carries TRBV18 and TRBJ2-5, with no clear D. V was pared by 2 bases and J by 4 bases, with 8 bases between. Germline-derived CDR1 and CDR2 are KGHSH and LQKENI. The CDR3 totals 13 residues. CDR3 region: CASSPSLTETQYF. CDR3 sequence (DNA): TGTGCCAGCTCACCAAGTCTCACAGAGACCCAGTACTTC.

There are a few counts of this clonotype. V usage is TRBV27 and J usage is TRBJ2-1; tentative D call: TRBD2 (6 bases). This CDR3 comprises 13 residues. V lost 2 bases to trimming and J lost 5 bases, with 7 bases between them. Looked up from germline, CDR1 is MNHEY and CDR2 is SMNVEV (reference sequence). DNA of the CDR3: TGTGCCAGCAGTTTACGACTAGACAATGAGCAGTTCTTC. Translated, it gives CASSLRLDNEQFF.

The rearrangement links TRBV20-1 to TRBJ2-2; no clear D gene. Germline values: CDR1 DFQATT, CDR2 SNEGSKA (reference sequence). There are 14 residues in the CDR3. Trimming pared 0 bases from V and 6 bases from J, leaving 11 bases between. CDR3: CSARDQGVPGELFF. As DNA, the CDR3 is TGCAGTGCTAGAGATCAAGGAGTTCCCGGGGAGCTGTTTTTT.

This rearrangement joins TRBV12-3 or TRBV12-4 to TRBJ2-6; D possibly corresponds to TRBD1 (6 bases). There are 13 residues in the CDR3. V lost 4 bases and J 8 bases, leaving 9 bases between the germline ends. The CDR3 coding sequence is TGTGCCAGCAGTTCAGACAGGCCCAACGTCCTGACTTTC. Translation: CASSSDRPNVLTF.

This clonotype was recorded at least ten times. The rearrangement joins TRBV4-3 to TRBJ2-1; D gene unclear. CDR3 length: 16 amino acids. CDR1 and CDR2 from the germline V gene are LGHNA and YSLEER. Trimming took 0 bases from V and 6 from J, leaving 15 bases between them. The CDR3 nucleotides are TGCGCCAGCAGCCAAGAGTATAGGGTCTTGGGCAATGAGCAGTTCTTC. Protein sequence: CASSQEYRVLGNEQFF.